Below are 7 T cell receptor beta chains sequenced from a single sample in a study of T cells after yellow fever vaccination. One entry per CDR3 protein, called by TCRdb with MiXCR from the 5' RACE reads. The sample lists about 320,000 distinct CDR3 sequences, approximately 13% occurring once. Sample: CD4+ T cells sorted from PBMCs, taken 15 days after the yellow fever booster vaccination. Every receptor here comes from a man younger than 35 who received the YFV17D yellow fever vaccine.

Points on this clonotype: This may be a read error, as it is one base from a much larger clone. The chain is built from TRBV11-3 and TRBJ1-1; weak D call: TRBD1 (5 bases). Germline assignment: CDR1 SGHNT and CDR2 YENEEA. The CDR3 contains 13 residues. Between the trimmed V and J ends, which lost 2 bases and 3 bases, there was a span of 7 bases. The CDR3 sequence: CASSLRQHTEAFF. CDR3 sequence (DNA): TGTGCCAGCAGCTTACGACAGCACACTGAAGCTTTCTTT.

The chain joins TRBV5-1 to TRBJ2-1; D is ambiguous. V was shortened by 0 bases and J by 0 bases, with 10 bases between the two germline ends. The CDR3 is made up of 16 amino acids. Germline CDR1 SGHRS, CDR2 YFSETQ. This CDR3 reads CASSLGTISSYNEQFF. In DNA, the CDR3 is TGCGCCAGCAGCTTGGGGACCATATCCTCCTACAATGAGCAGTTCTTC.

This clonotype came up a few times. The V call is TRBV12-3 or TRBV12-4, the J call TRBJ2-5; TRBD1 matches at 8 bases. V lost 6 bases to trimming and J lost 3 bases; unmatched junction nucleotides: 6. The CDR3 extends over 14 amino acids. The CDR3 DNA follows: TGTGCCAGCAGCCGTGGGACAGGCGAAGAGACCCAGTACTTC. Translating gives CASSRGTGEETQYF.

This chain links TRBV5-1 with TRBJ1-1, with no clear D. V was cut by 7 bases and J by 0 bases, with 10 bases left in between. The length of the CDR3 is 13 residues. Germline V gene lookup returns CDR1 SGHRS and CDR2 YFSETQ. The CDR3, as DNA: TGCGCCAGCGGGTTGGGGATGAACACTGAAGCTTTCTTT. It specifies CASGLGMNTEAFF.

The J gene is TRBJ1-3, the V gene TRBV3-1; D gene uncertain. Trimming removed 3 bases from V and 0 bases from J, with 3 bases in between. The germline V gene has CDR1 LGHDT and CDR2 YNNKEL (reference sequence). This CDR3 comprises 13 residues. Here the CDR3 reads CASSHGSGNTIYF. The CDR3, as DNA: TGTGCCAGCAGCCATGGCTCTGGAAACACCATATATTTT.

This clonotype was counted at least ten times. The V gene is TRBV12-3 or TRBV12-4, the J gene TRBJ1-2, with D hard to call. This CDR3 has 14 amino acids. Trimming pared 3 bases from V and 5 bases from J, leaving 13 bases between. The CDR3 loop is CASSFTRGGYGYTF. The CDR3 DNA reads TGTGCCAGCAGTTTCACCCGGGGAGGGTATGGCTACACCTTC.

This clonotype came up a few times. CDR3 loop: CASRGQVGNSPLHF. CDR3 coding DNA: TGTGCCAGCAGAGGACAGGTTGGGAATTCACCCCTCCACTTT. The rearrangement uses TRBV7-9 and TRBJ1-6, with 7 bases matching TRBD1. The CDR3 is made up of 14 amino acids. Per germline, CDR1 SEHNR and CDR2 FQNEAQ (reference sequence). Trimming took 6 bases from V and 7 from J; bases not matched to a gene: 6.